The text below deals with one TCR beta chain. Antigen specificity is unknown. Germline assignment: CDR1 LNHDA and CDR2 SQIVND (reference sequence). This CDR3 is built from 15 residues. V was cut by 2 bases and J by 3 bases, with 13 bases left in between. The sample originates from a study of T cell responses to AZD1222 COVID-19 vaccine. Background on the study: Pooled in the analysis were second doses at about 4 or about 12 weeks. Findings of the study overall: The study identified only five or six AZD1222 recipients as seropositive at baseline. Spike-specific TCRs gained breadth and depth after people received two AZD1222 doses. Sampling captured repertoires only after the peak T cell response.

This table comes from immunoSEQ multiplex PCR, and its TCRdb copy is limited to in-frame clones, with some not included. The sample records about 140,000 clones, more than 80% being singletons. The specimen was peripheral blood, collected on day 0 of AZD1222 vaccination. This rearrangement joins TRBV19 to TRBJ1-2; D gene unclear. The TCR sequence derives from an adult in good health. The CDR3 is CASSISARRDYGYTF. The CDR3 DNA is TGTGCCAGTAGTATATCGGCAAGAAGGGACTATGGCTACACCTTC.